This T cell receptor beta chain was captured by sequencing in a study of breast tumors, draining lymph nodes, adjacent tissues. Points from the study as a whole: Luminal-like breast cancer showed significantly higher tumor–nontumor repertoire similarity than basal-like. Tumors had less TCR diversity than lymph nodes, more than nontumor tissue. Tumor T cell lymph node origin was a supported hypothesis, not proven.

Samples came from axillary lymph nodes draining the breast cancer. TCRdb independently ran MiXCR on the multiplex PCR reads; one entry per CDR3 protein. Here the sample spans roughly 260,000 distinct CDR3 sequences, 30% being singletons. For this clonotype: What it binds is unknown. An end of the junction differs from the germline gene, which may be a read error.

Sequencing was performed on axillary lymph node tissue. The sequence came from a female donor with breast cancer. Some clones in this sample may be carry-over from other donors' samples.

DNA of the CDR3: TGTGCCAGCAGTGGAATGGGACAGGCGGAATTTTTT. Protein sequence: CASSGMGQAEFF. This chain links TRBV25-1 with TRBJ1-3; 8 positions agree with TRBD1. This CDR3 is 12 amino acids long. The germline V gene has CDR1 MGHDK and CDR2 SYGVNS.